This section outlines one T cell receptor (beta chain) sequence together with its context. Its antigen remains unknown. The CDR3 end is not reached by the read, which stops 3 residues before it; the germline J gene fills it in. This record belongs to a study of T cells in women clearing cervical HPV infection. Whole-study context: Women with histologically confirmed HPV16-related CIN3 or worse, 2 with invasive cancer, served as cases. Overall study results and limits: CIN3+ cases had significantly higher TCR repertoire richness than controls, but evenness did not differ. Cases carried less TRBV6-7 than controls: roughly 0.12% versus 0.17%.

This CDR3 contains 14 residues. V lost 6 bases to trimming and J lost 4 bases; unmatched junction nucleotides: 6. CDR1 SGHTA and CDR2 FQGNSA come from the germline V gene. Libraries were prepared by immunoSEQ multiplex PCR; TCRdb keeps only in-frame clonotypes and omits some of them. This sample carries fewer than 30,000 clones, with roughly 4% going to the ten biggest clones. Source material: blood buffy coat. The chain carries TRBV7-2 and TRBJ2-7; 10 bases align to TRBD1. This TCR was recovered from a woman aged 18 to 75 with a cervical HPV16 infection that either progressed to CIN3+ or cleared (not recorded which). The CDR3 bases that were read are TGTGCCAGCAGTCGGGACAGGGGTGGATACGAG. Encoded protein: CASSRDRGGYE. From start to end, the CDR3 is CASSRDRGGYEQYF.